The T cell receptor (beta chain) under discussion was sequenced for a study of cytomegalovirus exposure and HLA in healthy donors (dated by TCRdb to about 2017). In terms of the full investigation: According to an earlier analysis of 450 to 650 of the donors, some 180 million T cells yielded approximately 120 million unique TCR beta sequences and approximately 280 Gb of sequence data. The T cell repertoires of several hundred subjects were profiled by immunosequencing and related to cytomegalovirus serostatus. Several DR-DQ haplotypes were treated as single units for association and clustering because of strong linkage in the cohort. The genetic ancestry cluster associated with self-reported Caucasian donors included about four fifths of the roughly 400 genotyped donors. Typing coverage differed by locus: A, B, C, DRB1 and DQB1 were typed in about 629-640 donors, DQA1 in approximately 520, DPA1 in 600 to 610, and DPB1 in 450 to 480. The study was designed to test whether signatures of past pathogen exposure could be identified by cataloging public T cell receptors. An early release that covered about 600 HLA-typed donors contained 250 to 350 gigabases of sequencing data and about 84 million unique TCR sequences. Donor age, sex, ethnicity and CMV serostatus were collected together with the repertoire data. All discovery cohort repertoires had been generated on a single sequencing platform. Rather than drawing on any new phenotypic data, the later analysis identified candidate immune exposures from TCR beta sequences and the way those sequences occurred across donors. HLA typing covered class I and class II loci at four-digit resolution. To predict cytomegalovirus infection status, the study brought together high-throughput TCR immunosequencing, statistical association of individual TCRs with disease status, and machine learning. Genome-wide SNP genotypes for about 65% of the 666 donors were used in a later genetic analysis, which treated that subset as a discovery cohort. On average, around 240,000 unique TCR beta nucleotide sequences were sequenced per donor among some 430 genotyped donors of the cohort, with roughly 18% of those sequences being non-productive. To study patterns of TCR occurrence, a later analysis re-analyzed previously published TCR beta repertoires from under 750 donors and added high-resolution HLA genotyping. A separate validation cohort of about 110 different subjects was used in addition to the 666-subject first cohort. An earlier analysis of 500 to 650 of the donors applied high-throughput TCR beta sequencing to assess whether each TCR beta V gene segment acted as functional or pseudogenic.

The cohort was made up of around 720 healthy bone marrow donors. Cohort members were all nominally healthy when sampled, although unrecorded immune exposures were likely present. The donor was CMV seropositive and was included in the group of about 290 seropositive cohort members. Every donor gave a peripheral blood sample, and the peripheral blood mononuclear cells from that sample were used for TCR beta sequencing. The Qiagen DNeasy Blood Extraction Kit was used to extract genomic DNA from the blood cell samples. From its cysteine to its phenylalanine, the CDR3 spans 15 amino acids. Only the CDR3 DNA stays, 45 bases, in frame from base 1. As encoded in the germline V gene (reference sequence), CDR1 is MNHEY while CDR2 is SMNVEV. Compared with germline, V lacks 4 bases and J lacks 1 base; bases without a gene match: 4. The library was made by the immunoSEQ multiplex PCR assay. For the multiplex PCR, a mixture combining 60 forward primers for TCR Vbeta segments and 13 reverse primers for TCR Jbeta segments was used. The CDR3 region of rearranged TCR beta genes was amplified from genomic DNA by a multiplex PCR assay. The Illumina HiSeq System was used to sequence the amplified TCR beta libraries as 87-base-pair reads. Per the authors' processing: Across the roughly 600 repertoires, a later analysis counted about 81 million unique TCR beta chains, roughly 11 million of which were shared by at least two donors. A nearest-neighbor algorithm error-corrected the raw reads and collapsed the reads into unique sequences, merging closely related sequences to remove PCR and sequencing errors. Alignment of CDR3 sequences to IMGT reference sequences was used to assign V, D and J gene segments. For a sequence to be retained, at least a six-nucleotide match to both a V gene segment and a J gene segment was required. Rearrangements were classified as productive when the CDR3 lacked stop codons and remained in frame with V and J, and all other rearrangements were classified as non-productive. Following IMGT convention, CDR3 was defined as the stretch from the second conserved V-encoded cysteine up to the conserved J-encoded phenylalanine. The earlier analysis of some 600 of the donors excluded sequences that lacked an unambiguous match to a single V gene segment. An earlier analysis of approximately 590 of the donors called V segments functional above 56.7% productive rearrangements and segregating when the between-donor standard deviation exceeded 5%. A statistical classification framework was developed to diagnose cytomegalovirus status using the catalog of TCR beta chain sequences. In a later analysis, V and J genes were assigned by comparing TCR nucleotide sequences against IMGT/GENE-DB human TR gene sequences. In a later analysis, CDR3 sequences and most-parsimonious VDJ recombination scenarios were assigned using the TCRdist pipeline. In a later analysis, each TCR beta chain was defined by its CDR3 amino acid sequence together with its V-gene family, and reads without a unique V-gene family were excluded. A later analysis removed 450 to 600 highly shared, low-generation-probability nucleotide sequences to deal with suspected cross-contamination and a sequencing artifact. For each public chain, a later analysis derived a clonal expansion index from normalized ranks of inferred template counts within each repertoire. In a later analysis, generation probabilities were computed with a VDJ recombination model fitted to out-of-frame rearrangements, and the resulting probabilities were checked against IGoR. Hypergeometric tests were used in a later analysis to score TCR-TCR, TCR-HLA and TCR-CMV co-occurrence, with a repertoire-size bias correction applied to the TCR pairs. False discovery rates were estimated in a later analysis by permuting HLA or CMV assignments 20 times. In a later analysis, co-occurring TCRs were grouped using DBSCAN, and TCRdist sequence similarity was added for clustering within HLA-allele-positive subsets. Repertoires with fewer than 30,000 or more than 120,000 public chains, plus five repertoires with anomalous nucleotide sharing, were excluded from co-occurrence clustering. In its TCRdb copy, this immuneACCESS table keeps in-frame sequences only and misses some clones. Where compared with another copy, unresolved V genes explain less than half of these, and the others have no known cause. V and J calls plus clone size are reproduced from that table; the DNA served to infer D and trimming. The sample contains 130,000 or so clones, 70% to 85% of them found a single time. 3% of the sample is taken by the ten largest.

What the work shows at the level of the full study, not this receptor alone: Three of the identified cytomegalovirus-associated TCR beta chains were confirmed in vitro to be specific for cytomegalovirus antigens. Cytomegalovirus status was reported to be diagnosed by the classifier with high specificity and sensitivity in both the original and validation cohorts. Most TCR sequences were observed very rarely across donors, whereas some public TCRs were present in many individuals. Most CMV-associated TCR beta chains appeared to be HLA-restricted in a later analysis, and the HLA associations seemed to be driven largely by CMV exposure. A group of highly shared sequence variants was considered likely to be a technical artifact of the sequencing pipeline. Roughly uniform sequencing depth across donors was assumed in presence/absence analyses, although this assumption may not hold. In a later analysis, the rate of TCR association differed among HLA loci, with DRB1 alleles having the most associated TCRs and HLA-C alleles having the fewest. Specific HLA alleles were associated with 15,000 to 20,000 TCR beta sequences at a false discovery rate of 0.05 in a later analysis. Some IMGT-functional V segments, including TRBV6-2 and TRBV6-3, could not be told apart with the 87-base-pair reads, so those segments were excluded. Because HLA typing was unavailable for some donors at each locus, only the typed subset was used in association tests. The only immune exposure information available for the cohort was CMV serostatus. Because counts were too low, about 15 rarely observed V segments, including chromosome 9 orphons, were left out of the earlier analysis of over 550 of the donors. A later genetic analysis associated a missense DCLRE1C variant with V-gene and J-gene trimming of TCR beta chains, and an independent cohort replicated the association. When HLA alleles, especially DR and DQ, strongly co-occurred, TCR associations were difficult to assign to individual alleles. A later analysis reported that several top co-occurrence clusters appeared linked to parvovirus B19, influenza, CMV and Epstein-Barr virus. It was suggested by the authors that the approach could potentially be generalized to other disease states and immunological phenotypes. In a later analysis, HLA-associated TCR beta chains were found to be more clonally expanded and to have lower generation probabilities than equally common non-associated chains. Correlated functional status among segregating V segments might reflect linkage disequilibrium, but an unknown experimental factor could not be ruled out. In this cohort, only TCR beta chains were sequenced, and detectable features were limited by the absence of alpha or paired-chain data. A later genetic analysis reported fewer N-insertions in productive TCRs among donors in an Asian-associated ancestry cluster than the approximately 670-donor mean. A further reported finding was that TCR beta sequences accurately predicted the HLA-A and HLA-B alleles for most subjects in the first cohort. The study listed 150 to 200 TCR beta chains as associated with cytomegalovirus. An earlier analysis of around 540 of the donors showed that most TCR beta V segments appeared in productive rearrangements either about 87% or about 30% of the time, which broadly matched IMGT annotations.

A few counts support this clone. Its cognate antigen has yet to be identified. The record has no base qualities; no much larger clone is one base away. The chain is encoded by TRBV27 joined to TRBJ2-3, with 8 bases aligning to TRBD2. Sample: PBMCs. The sequence was collected from a woman between 18 and 30 years old in good health and CMV-seropositive. The DNA sequence is TGTGCCAGCAGTTACGGACTAGCAGGCACAGATACGCAGTATTTT. It codes for CASSYGLAGTDTQYF.